This T cell receptor beta chain was observed in a study of blood T cell repertoires in COVID-19. On the study more broadly: COVID-19 samples from acute and convalescent phases originated in the United States, Italy and Spain. PBMCs, B-cell-depleted T cells, or T cells were the source of the cDNA or gDNA that made up the material.

This clone was detected once. V gave up 3 bases and J gave up 4 bases; unmatched junction bases: 10. This CDR3 region has 17 residues. Per the study methods: By means of reference gene primer amplification, nucleated cell counts were estimated. The table came from immunoSEQ multiplex PCR; TCRdb's copy has only in-frame clones and leaves some out. V, J and clone size reflect that table, while D and trimming were determined from the DNA. This table has more than 150,000 clones, 90% appearing once. The rearrangement uses TRBV5-3 and TRBJ1-5; the match to TRBD1 covers 10 bases. TRBV5-3 is noted as an ORF with a role that remains uncertain. Sequenced sample: peripheral blood. This TCR was sampled from a man in his forties or fifties with acute or convalescent COVID-19. The CDR3 bases are TGTGCCAGAAGCTCACCGGGACAGGGGTTTGGAAATCAGCCCCAGCATTTT. Protein: CARSSPGQGFGNQPQHF.